The rows below give T cell receptor beta chains drawn from one sample of a study of resident and recirculating memory T cells in vitiligo. Profiling relied on immunoSEQ multiplex PCR, and the TCRdb table lists in-frame clones only, not all of them. The table lists roughly 40,000 clones, roughly 91% of them singletons, with more than 3.5% in the top ten. Sequencing was performed on blood. These receptor sequences come from a male donor with vitiligo. The CDR3 runs from the conserved cysteine through the conserved F or W. Fields, in order: clone size, V gene, J gene, D gene, CDR3 DNA, CDR3 protein. The D gene is left open where the match is weak. For some rows the clone size is stated as once, few or many, or as a class when expanded; others skip it.

-,TRBV7-2,TRBJ2-4,TRBD2,TGTGCCAGCAGCTTAGCGGCGGGAGCGGGGGCGCTAGCCAAAAACATTCAGTACTTC,CASSLAAGAGALAKNIQYF
-,TRBV5-1,TRBJ2-7,TRBD1,TGCGCCAGCAGCGTGGACCGGGACAGACTTTACGAGCAGTACTTC,CASSVDRDRLYEQYF
-,TRBV5-6,TRBJ1-2,-,TGTGCCAGCAGCTTGCCCCTAACAGATGGCTACACCTTC,CASSLPLTDGYTF
-,TRBV5-4,TRBJ2-3,-,TGTGCCAGCAGCTTGTCGGGGAGAGATACGCAGTATTTT,CASSLSGRDTQYF
-,TRBV5-1,TRBJ1-2,TRBD1,TGCGCCACAAGGAAAAATGGGACAGAAAATAACTATGGCTACACCTTC,CATRKNGTENNYGYTF
-,TRBV5-1,TRBJ2-3,TRBD1,TGCGCCAGCAGGCAGGACCCTGGACAGGGGAGGCCAGATACGCAGTATTTT,CASRQDPGQGRPDTQYF
-,TRBV12-5,TRBJ1-2,-,TGTGCTAGTGGCACCGAGGGAATACTTCAGAACACCTTC,CASGTEGILQNTF
-,TRBV18,TRBJ1-2,-,TGTGCCAGCTCTGAGCGGTTGGGATCGGATGGCTACACCTTC,CASSERLGSDGYTF
-,TRBV9,TRBJ1-2,-,TGTGCCAGCAGCGTATCAGCTAGCTATGGCTACACCTTC,CASSVSASYGYTF
-,TRBV7-2,TRBJ2-3,-,TGTGCCAGCAGCTCCTACACAGATACGCAGTATTTT,CASSSYTDTQYF
-,TRBV27,TRBJ2-5,TRBD1,TGTGCCAGCAGTGCTCCGGGACAGGGGGCGAGGGAGACCCAGTACTTC,CASSAPGQGARETQYF
-,TRBV5-1,TRBJ2-5,-,TGCGCCAGCCGACTCCGTTTTAGCCCCCAAGAGACCCAGTACTTC,CASRLRFSPQETQYF
few,TRBV2,TRBJ1-6,-,TGTGCCAGCAGGAAGACAGGCTATAATTCACCCCTCCACTTT,CASRKTGYNSPLHF
-,TRBV29-1,TRBJ2-3,TRBD2,TGCAGCGCTCCTCGACTAGCGGCTAGCACAGATACGCAGTATTTT,CSAPRLAASTDTQYF
-,TRBV4-2,TRBJ2-3,TRBD2,TGTGCCAGCAGCAGAGAGGGGACTAGCGGGGGGGCCGCAGATACGCAGTATTTT,CASSREGTSGGAADTQYF
-,TRBV6-5,TRBJ2-5,TRBD2,TGTGCCAGCAGTTACTCGTCGACTAGCGGAGAAGAGACCCAGTACTTC,CASSYSSTSGEETQYF
-,TRBV12-5,TRBJ1-2,-,TGTGCTAGTGGTTCGGACCTGGACATCCAAGCTAACTATGGCTACACCTTC,CASGSDLDIQANYGYTF
-,TRBV9,TRBJ1-6,TRBD1,TGTGCCAGCAGCGTCTTACAGGGGCCTAATTCACCCCTCCACTTT,CASSVLQGPNSPLHF
-,TRBV11-3,TRBJ2-7,TRBD1,TGTGCCAGCAGCTTAGGGGGACAGCGCGAGCAGTACTTC,CASSLGGQREQYF
-,TRBV30,TRBJ2-7,-,TGTGCCTGGAGTGTCGCCTACGAGCAGTACTTC,CAWSVAYEQYF
-,TRBV12-5,TRBJ2-5,-,TGTGCTAGTGGTATCGACAGTCGAGAGACCCAGTACTTC,CASGIDSRETQYF
-,TRBV13,TRBJ1-2,-,TGTGCCAGCTCCCACAGGGACACGGAGAACTATGGCTACACCTTC,CASSHRDTENYGYTF
few,TRBV6-1,TRBJ2-7,-,TGTGCCAGCACCCTCTTTCCTCTTTCCGACGAGCAGTACTTC,CASTLFPLSDEQYF
-,TRBV6-5,TRBJ1-2,-,TGTGCCAGCACCGAGACAGGATACTATGGCTACACCTTC,CASTETGYYGYTF
-,TRBV6-6,TRBJ1-2,TRBD1,TGTGCCAGCAGTACTCCGGGACAGCTCTATGGCTACACCTTC,CASSTPGQLYGYTF
-,TRBV7-9,TRBJ1-1,-,TGTGCCAGCAGCCGCCGGGGGAACACTGAAGCTTTCTTT,CASSRRGNTEAFF
-,TRBV7-6,TRBJ2-2,-,TGTGCCAGCAGCTTAAATCCGGACACCGGGGAGCTGTTTTTT,CASSLNPDTGELFF
-,TRBV2,TRBJ1-5,TRBD1,TGTGCCAGCAGAGGCCAGGGGGCAGTAGGTCAGCCCCAGCATTTT,CASRGQGAVGQPQHF
-,TRBV7-9,TRBJ2-2,TRBD1,TGTGCCAGCAGGTTAGGACAGGACATCGGGGAGCTGTTTTTT,CASRLGQDIGELFF
-,TRBV18,TRBJ2-7,TRBD2,TGTGCCAGCTCCCCTAGCGGGGGTTACGAGCAGTACTTC,CASSPSGGYEQYF
-,TRBV30,TRBJ1-6,-,TGTGCCTGGAAGCCAGGGACTCATTCACCCCTCCACTTT,CAWKPGTHSPLHF
-,TRBV7-2,TRBJ1-5,-,TGTGCCAGCAGCTTATCCCCTAATCAGCCCCAGCATTTT,CASSLSPNQPQHF
-,TRBV7-2,TRBJ1-2,TRBD1,TGTGCCAGCAGCGGACAGGGTTATGGCTATGGCTACACCTTC,CASSGQGYGYGYTF
-,TRBV29-1,TRBJ2-1,TRBD2,TGCAGCGTCGAACGACTAGCGGGGTTCGCGTACAATGAGCAGTTCTTC,CSVERLAGFAYNEQFF
-,TRBV7-2,TRBJ2-1,TRBD2,TGTGCCAGCAGCTTACAAGCGGGGAGCTCCTACAATGAGCAGTTCTTC,CASSLQAGSSYNEQFF
-,TRBV6-5,TRBJ1-2,-,TGTGCCAGCAGGAACAACAGGGAATATGACTATGGCTACACCTTC,CASRNNREYDYGYTF
-,TRBV2,TRBJ1-5,-,TGTGCCAGCACTCGGGTTAGCAATCAGCCCCAGCATTTT,CASTRVSNQPQHF